These 29 T cell receptor beta chains were sequenced from one sample in a study of technical replicates of blood from a few donors. Only in-frame clones appear in the TCRdb table, and some are missing; sequencing was by immunoSEQ multiplex PCR. The sample shows approximately 76,000 clones, around 97% of them seen only once. The specimen was T cells isolated from PBMCs. All receptors derive from a human donor in good health.

The chain recombines TRBV28 with TRBJ2-3; 8 bases line up with TRBD1. J lost 3 bases, V lost 4 bases, and 3 bases had no gene match. The CDR3 is made up of 14 amino acids. Germline V CDR1 and CDR2: MDHEN, SYDVKM. This chain's CDR3 is CASSSGQGTDTQYF. In DNA, the CDR3 is TGTGCCAGCAGTTCAGGACAGGGAACAGATACGCAGTATTTT.

The rearrangement joins TRBV6-5 to TRBJ2-3; 11 bases map to TRBD2. The germline gives CDR1 MNHEY, CDR2 SVGAGI. Unmatched junction bases numbered 3, after V lost 5 bases and J lost 2 bases. CDR3 size: 15 residues. The CDR3 DNA is TGTGCCAGCAGTCTACTAGCGGGAGCCACAGATACGCAGTATTTT. Encoded protein: CASSLLAGATDTQYF.

CDR3 sequence (DNA): TGTGCCAGCAGTTACTCGACAGGGGACTATGGCTACACCTTC. Its protein is CASSYSTGDYGYTF. The chain employs TRBV6-5 and TRBJ1-2, with TRBD1 matching 8 bases. J lost 3 bases, V lost 0 bases, and 0 bases had no gene match. Germline CDR1 reads MNHEY; CDR2 reads SVGAGI. There are 14 residues in the CDR3.

The chain couples TRBV30 to TRBJ1-1; D call uncertain. With 2 bases removed from V and 0 bases from J, the gap between germline ends came to 7 bases. The CDR3 totals 13 residues. Germline V CDR1 and CDR2: GTSNPN, SVGIG (reference sequence). CDR3: CAWSFSMNTEAFF. CDR3 nucleotides: TGTGCCTGGAGTTTTTCTATGAACACTGAAGCTTTCTTT.

CDR3 DNA: TGTGCCAGTAGTATAGTAGGGGGAGGGCCAGATACGCAGTATTTT. It yields the protein CASSIVGGGPDTQYF. The chain uses TRBV19 and TRBJ2-3; possible D gene TRBD2, 7 bases. This CDR3 comprises 15 residues. Between the trimmed V and J ends, which lost 1 base and 4 bases, there was a span of 12 bases. Per germline, CDR1 LNHDA and CDR2 SQIVND (reference sequence).

V is TRBV2 and J is TRBJ2-7; D remains ambiguous. The germline V gene encodes CDR1 SNHLY and CDR2 FYNNEI. Trimming left V 6 bases short and J 1 base short, with 4 bases between. CDR3 length equals 11 residues. CDR3 sequence (DNA): TGTGCCAGCAGGGCATCCTACGAGCAGTACTTC. This sequence encodes CASRASYEQYF.

The chain uses TRBV6-5 and TRBJ1-1; D is undetermined. V lost 6 bases and J lost 1, with 6 bases in between. Per the germline V gene, CDR1 is MNHEY and CDR2 is SVGAGI. The CDR3 is 12 residues long. The CDR3 reads CASSNWNTEAFF. The DNA of the CDR3 is TGTGCCAGCAGCAACTGGAACACTGAAGCTTTCTTT.

V and J are TRBV9 and TRBJ2-2, with TRBD2 matching over 7 bases. The CDR3 sequence is 15 residues long. V trimming: 1 base; J trimming: 8 bases; junction bases outside the gene matches: 8. CDR1 and CDR2 from the germline V gene are SGDLS and YYNGEE. CDR3 sequence (DNA): TGTGCCAGCAGCGTATCCCCATCAGCGGGAGGGGAGCTGTTTTTT. Amino acids: CASSVSPSAGGELFF.

The V and J genes are TRBV14 and TRBJ2-2, with TRBD2 identical over 7 bases. V was clipped by 4 bases and J by 6 bases; unmatched bases: 5. CDR3 length: 14 amino acids. Per the germline V gene, CDR1 is SGHDN and CDR2 is FVKESK. CDR3 DNA sequence: TGTGCCAGCAGCCCCACGGGGGGAGCCGGGGAGCTGTTTTTT. It translates to CASSPTGGAGELFF.

CDR3 nucleotide sequence: TGCGCCAGCAGCCAATTAGCGGGGAACTCCTACGAGCAGTACTTC. Protein product: CASSQLAGNSYEQYF. This chain joins TRBV4-1 and TRBJ2-7; 8 nucleotides agree with TRBD2. V lost 2 bases and J lost 0; bases outside the gene matches: 3. CDR3 length: 15 amino acids. In germline, CDR1 is MGHRA, CDR2 YSYEKL.

The chain recombines TRBV2 with TRBJ2-3, with 15 bases fitting TRBD2. With 3 bases clipped from V and 5 bases from J, the junction kept 6 bases outside the gene matches. The CDR3 loop spans 17 amino acids. Germline-derived CDR1 and CDR2 are SNHLY and FYNNEI. The CDR3 DNA reads TGTGCCAGCAGTGACGGACTAGCGGGAGGGCTCGGAGATACGCAGTATTTT. Translating it yields CASSDGLAGGLGDTQYF.

CDR3 coding DNA: TGTGCCAGCAGTCCCTGGATAGCGGGAGGGCCGATCGCCTACGAGCAGTACTTC. Translation: CASSPWIAGGPIAYEQYF. The V and J genes are TRBV2 and TRBJ2-7, with TRBD2 matching 11 bases. Germline lookup yields CDR1 SNHLY and CDR2 FYNNEI. The length of the CDR3 is 18 residues. With V trimmed by 5 bases and J by 2 bases, 14 bases remained unmatched.

J is TRBJ2-3 and V is TRBV18; 9 positions agree with TRBD2. The CDR3 length is 18 residues. V dropped 2 bases and J dropped 1; count of bases not matched to a gene: 10. CDR1 is KGHSH, CDR2 LQKENI, per germline. The CDR3 protein is CASSPTPLAGFGTDTQYF. The CDR3 region has the DNA TGTGCCAGCTCACCAACACCCCTAGCGGGGTTCGGCACAGATACGCAGTATTTT.

This rearrangement joins TRBV5-4 to TRBJ1-1; the D gene is possibly TRBD1 (5 bases). Trimming pared 0 bases from V and 4 bases from J, leaving 10 bases between. Germline assignment: CDR1 SGHNT and CDR2 YYREEE (reference sequence). This CDR3 has 14 residues. The CDR3 sequence is CASSLDVGGTEAFF. CDR3 nucleotide sequence: TGTGCCAGCAGCTTGGATGTCGGGGGCACTGAAGCTTTCTTT.

The CDR3, as DNA: TGTGCCAGCAGTCCCAACGACAACCCAACTAATGAAAAACTGTTTTTT. Encoded protein: CASSPNDNPTNEKLFF. V gene TRBV27 combines with J gene TRBJ1-4; D is uncertain. With 5 bases removed from V and 0 bases from J, the gap between germline ends came to 13 bases. Germline CDR1 is MNHEY and CDR2 is SMNVEV (reference sequence). This CDR3 comprises 16 residues.

The chain uses TRBV10-3 and TRBJ2-7; tentative D call: TRBD2 (6 bases). The CDR3 contains 12 residues. Germline CDR1 ENHRY, CDR2 SYGVKD. The V end was cut by 5 bases, the J end by 3 bases, with 8 bases between. The CDR3 DNA sequence: TGTGCCATCAGTCCGGGAGACTACGAGCAGTACTTC. Encoded protein: CAISPGDYEQYF.

The rearrangement links TRBV6-1 to TRBJ1-1; D remains unclear. The length of the CDR3 is 15 residues. The germline V and J ends were trimmed by 1 base and 0 bases, with 9 bases remaining between them. In germline, CDR1 is MNHNS, CDR2 SASEGT. CDR3 in amino acids: CASSEGPVMNTEAFF. Written as DNA, the CDR3 is TGTGCCAGCAGTGAAGGTCCGGTCATGAACACTGAAGCTTTCTTT.

The rearrangement uses TRBV7-9 and TRBJ2-1; D is perhaps TRBD2 (7 bases). Germline V gene lookup returns CDR1 SEHNR and CDR2 FQNEAQ (reference sequence). V lost 5 bases to trimming and J lost 6 bases, with 14 bases between them. This CDR3 has 14 amino acids. The CDR3 here is CASSRGAQGNEQFF. The DNA of the CDR3 is TGTGCCAGCAGCCGGGGGGCACAGGGCAATGAGCAGTTCTTC.

This chain joins TRBV11-2 and TRBJ2-5; weak D call: TRBD1 (6 bases). V gave up 5 bases and J gave up 5 bases, with 18 bases separating them. The CDR3 has 15 residues. CDR1 is SGHAT, CDR2 FQNNGV, per germline. The CDR3 DNA is TGTGCCAGCAGCCCAACCCCTACAGGGAAGGAGACCCAGTACTTC. Protein product: CASSPTPTGKETQYF.

The chain is built from TRBV5-6 and TRBJ1-4; D unclear. Trimming cost V 3 bases and J 6 bases, with 18 bases left between them. Per the germline V gene, CDR1 is SGHDT and CDR2 is YYEEEE. CDR3 length equals 16 residues. The CDR3 DNA is TGTGCCAGCAGCTCGCGTAAAGATAGTTTGGATGAAAAACTGTTTTTT. It encodes CASSSRKDSLDEKLFF.

The chain couples TRBV9 to TRBJ2-7; D not certain. The CDR3 loop spans 15 amino acids. Trimming pared 0 bases from V and 0 bases from J, leaving 10 bases between. CDR1 is SGDLS, CDR2 YYNGEE, per germline. The CDR3, as DNA: TGTGCCAGCAGCGTAGGGTTCCTGAGCTCCTACGAGCAGTACTTC. This sequence encodes CASSVGFLSSYEQYF.

The rearrangement links TRBV7-8 to TRBJ2-1; TRBD1 matches 7 bases. This CDR3 spans 18 amino acids. Germline-derived CDR1 and CDR2 are SGHVS and FQNEAQ. The V and J ends lost 3 bases and 0 bases, in that order; junction bases with no gene match: 11. DNA for the CDR3: TGTGCCAGCAGCTTCCACCGGACAGGACGGAGCTCCTACAATGAGCAGTTCTTC. Translated: CASSFHRTGRSSYNEQFF. The whole variable domain, filled in from reference TRBV7-8 and TRBJ2-1, reads GAGVSQSPRYKVAKRGQDVALRCDPISGHVSLFWYQQALGQGPEFLTYFQNEAQLDKSGLPSDRFFAERPEGSVSTLKIQRTQQEDSAVYLCASSFHRTGRSSYNEQFFGPGTRLTVL.

This clone was seen only once. The chain carries TRBV28 and TRBJ2-1; weak D call: TRBD2 (6 bases). CDR1 MDHEN and CDR2 SYDVKM come from the germline V gene. This CDR3 comprises 14 residues. V lost 6 bases, J lost 7 bases, and 16 bases lay in between. The CDR3 DNA sequence: TGTGCCAGCAGCGAGGGAGGCCCCGTAAATGAGCAGTTCTTC. It yields the protein CASSEGGPVNEQFF.

This chain links TRBV2 with TRBJ1-1; D is uncertain. CDR1 and CDR2 from the germline V gene are SNHLY and FYNNEI. V lost 2 bases, J lost 6 bases, and 7 bases lay in between. There are 12 residues in the CDR3. The CDR3 protein is CASSERGSEAFF. Written as DNA, the CDR3 is TGTGCCAGCAGTGAAAGAGGCTCTGAAGCTTTCTTT.

The chain combines TRBV7-9 with TRBJ1-5; 10 bases line up with TRBD1. The CDR3 has 15 amino acids. V shed 5 bases, J shed 1 base, and the junction held 2 bases outside the gene matches. Germline CDR1 is SEHNR and CDR2 is FQNEAQ (reference sequence). The DNA of the CDR3 is TGTGCCAGCAGCCAGGGACAGGGGAGCAATCAGCCCCAGCATTTT. This gives the protein CASSQGQGSNQPQHF.

The chain couples TRBV4-1 to TRBJ1-1; the D gene is possibly TRBD1 (6 bases). CDR1 is MGHRA and CDR2 is YSYEKL in the germline V gene. Deletions cut 0 bases from V and 0 bases from J, with 8 bases between. The CDR3 has 15 residues. The CDR3 sequence: CASSQEGQLNTEAFF. The CDR3 region has the DNA TGCGCCAGCAGCCAAGAAGGACAGTTGAACACTGAAGCTTTCTTT.

This chain joins TRBV6-6 and TRBJ2-2, with TRBD1 matching 7 bases. J was trimmed by 4 bases and V by 2 bases; bases with no gene match: 1. CDR3 length: 14 residues. In germline, CDR1 is MNHNY, CDR2 SVGAGI (reference sequence). This chain's CDR3 is CASSYGTATGELFF. The CDR3 bases are TGTGCCAGCAGTTACGGGACAGCCACCGGGGAGCTGTTTTTT.

This chain links TRBV20-1 with TRBJ2-2; D gene unclear. V gave up 5 bases and J gave up 4 bases, with 5 bases separating them. Germline assignment: CDR1 DFQATT and CDR2 SNEGSKA (reference sequence). CDR3 length: 11 amino acids. CDR3 DNA: TGCAGTGCTGAGAGCACCGGGGAGCTGTTTTTT. This sequence encodes CSAESTGELFF.

V gene TRBV28 combines with J gene TRBJ1-6, with 7 bases that match TRBD1. With V trimmed by 6 bases and J by 4 bases, 9 bases remained unmatched. The CDR3 is made up of 16 amino acids. Germline CDR1 and CDR2: MDHEN and SYDVKM. The CDR3 nucleotides are TGTGCCAGCAGAACACCGACAGGGATTTATAATTCACCCCTCCACTTT. Amino acid sequence: CASRTPTGIYNSPLHF.